This T cell receptor (beta chain) was documented in a study of CD8+ T cells in alopecia areata. Findings and limits, study-wide: Association of baseline CD8+ expansion with response is uncertain owing to one nonresponder. Persistence of many expanded lesional clones was seen in scalp and blood during tofacitinib. Tofacitinib delivered significant drops in scalp clonality and in expanded CD8+ clones among the top 100.

This clone was counted a few times. Antigen specificity is unknown. The CDR3 has 16 residues. The germline CDR1 and CDR2 sequences are SGHNT and YYREEE (reference sequence). V shed 4 bases, J shed 4 bases, and the junction held 6 bases outside the gene matches. Treatment in this sample: oral pan-JAK inhibitor, 5-10 mg twice daily. Sequencing templates came from extracted RNA that was reverse transcribed into cDNA. The repertoire was sequenced with immunoSEQ multiplex PCR; TCRdb's copy has only in-frame clones and lacks some. The sample has about 180,000 clones, around 49% seen once; the top ten hold roughly 9.1%.

This receptor was taken from a human donor with alopecia areata. The chain uses TRBV5-4 and TRBJ2-3, with 13 bases aligning to TRBD2. Sample: CD8+ T cells sorted from blood, taken around week 54, from a patient treated with tofacitinib. The CDR3 DNA sequence: TGTGCCAGCAGCCAAGATACTAGCGGGGGGGCAGATACGCAGTATTTT. Protein: CASSQDTSGGADTQYF.